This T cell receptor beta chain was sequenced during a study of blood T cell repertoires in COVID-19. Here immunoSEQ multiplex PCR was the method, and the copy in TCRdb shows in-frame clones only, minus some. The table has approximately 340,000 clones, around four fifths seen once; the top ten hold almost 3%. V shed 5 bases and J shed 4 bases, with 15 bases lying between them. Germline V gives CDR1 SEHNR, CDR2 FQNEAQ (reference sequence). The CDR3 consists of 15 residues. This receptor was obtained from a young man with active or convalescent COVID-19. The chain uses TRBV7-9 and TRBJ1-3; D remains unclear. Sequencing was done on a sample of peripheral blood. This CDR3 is CASSAQAGSGNTIYF. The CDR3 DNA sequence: TGTGCCAGCAGCGCCCAGGCTGGGAGCGGAAACACCATATATTTT.